This TCR beta chain was identified during a study of tissue T cells after allogeneic stem cell transplantation (dated by TCRdb to 2021 to 2024). In the study overall: Using research autopsies of patients with and without GVHD, plus mouse models of GVHD, the study profiled TCR beta repertoires across many tissues. The human arm was conducted as a prospective observational study, and neither blinding nor randomization was performed. Study-level results and caveats: In both patients and mice, only a limited portion of the TCR repertoire detected in tissues was captured by blood and spleen T cells. Not many T cell clones showed up in more than one patient, yet clustering based on motifs uncovered repertoire signatures that were shared across patients in a tissue-specific way. The patient cohort was small and clinically heterogeneous, and sampling depth was acknowledged as a limitation. The study did not determine which tissue TCRs were alloreactive or antigen-specific, and some clones might have been persisting host cells. Within patients, how anatomically similar tissues were was a major factor shaping TCR repertoire composition, regardless of disease or transplant status.

Sequences NSHNY (CDR1) and SYGAGN (CDR2) are obtained from the germline V gene. For this chain, trimming is 3 bases at the V end and 3 bases at the J end, and the number of junction bases without a gene match is 3. Taken from cysteine to phenylalanine, the CDR3 has 15 residues. The DNA has 42 bases, all within the CDR3, and is read from base 1. About this clone: Its cognate antigen has yet to be identified. For this mouse receptor, gene names and germline sequences are murine. The CDR3 end falls 1 residue outside the read, so it is completed with the germline J gene.

Library generation was performed with the immunoSEQ multiplex PCR assay. TCRbeta CDR3 sequencing was performed at survey depth by Adaptive Biotechnologies, and CDR3 sequences, V/J genes, productive frequency and template counts were reported. Amplification of TCR beta CDR3 regions was performed from genomic DNA rather than from RNA. As for the original processing: Jensen-Shannon divergence was used to quantify pairwise repertoire overlap between tissues, with a value of 1 indicating complete divergence and a value of 0 indicating identical repertoires. Tissues were clustered by single-linkage agglomerative hierarchical clustering of pairwise JSD values and displayed as dendrograms. GLIPH2 was applied to all patient samples using simulation_depth 1000, kmer_min_depth 3, and cdr3_length_cutoff 8, and only groups with more than two unique CDR3s were retained. A standardized tissue-overlap score was calculated by extrapolating Jaccard GLIPH-group overlap across patients to a standard repertoire size of 1000 clones. Linear mixed-effect models, with tissue as a fixed effect and individual as a random effect, were used to test how diversity related to clinical or experimental variables. TCRdb obtained this table from immuneACCESS and retained in-frame rearrangements with V and J assigned. These tables miss some clones; where compared with another copy, unresolved V genes account for less than half of the shortfall, and the remainder is unexplained. V, J and clone size derive from that table, while D and trimming were established from the DNA sequence. For this sample the table gives over 6,500 clones, of which around half were detected only once. Roughly 8% of the sample lies in the top ten.

According to the study, the label for this sample's time point signals: mouse harvest day 7 after allogeneic transplant. Mouse grafts consisting of 10^7 T-cell-depleted bone marrow cells combined with 10^6 splenic CD5+ T cells were administered by tail vein injection. To model GVHD in mice, a major MHC-mismatch B6 (H2b) into BALB/c (H2d) model was used, and tissues were profiled at day 7 or 14. On day 7 or 14 post-transplant, mouse tissues and retro-orbital blood were harvested with separate sterile tools for each animal, and livers were flushed before harvest. Before genomic DNA isolation with the DNeasy Blood & Tissue Kit, mouse tissues were minced with razor blades in buffered saline.

The specimen was lymph node tissue. The chain couples TRBV13-1 to TRBJ2-1, with 10 bases matching TRBD2. This receptor was identified in a female BALB/c mouse given C57BL/6 T cells with graft-versus-host disease after an allogeneic hematopoietic cell transplant. This receptor has the CDR3 CASSVRLGGYAEQFF. The covered CDR3 bases are TGTGCCAGCAGTGTCCGACTGGGGGGCTATGCTGAGCAGTTC.